This T cell receptor (beta chain) is drawn from a study of early T cells in non-severe SARS-CoV-2 infection. About the research overall: Sequenced material consisted of bulk RNA (from unsorted whole blood), and chains were unpaired.

A single record per CDR3 protein comes from TCRdb applying MiXCR to the 5' RACE reads. This sample has about 37,000 distinct CDR3 sequences, with roughly 5.4% found just once. The CDR3 contains 17 residues. Deletions cut 6 bases from V and 0 bases from J, with 17 bases between. Study results and limitations: There was a bias toward anti-spike CD8 responses in VDJdb matching, which missed private and CD4 specificities.

Many counts were recorded for this clonotype. The antigen remains undetermined. The TCR originated in an adult who was a healthcare worker with PCR-confirmed SARS-CoV-2 infection or an uninfected control (not recorded which). The chain has TRBV12-3 or TRBV12-4 and TRBJ1-4; maybe TRBD1 (5 bases). Specimen: whole blood, collected at baseline. The CDR3 is CASRGPGGNATNEKLFF. The CDR3, as DNA: TGTGCCAGCAGGGGACCGGGGGGGAATGCAACTAATGAAAAACTGTTTTTT.